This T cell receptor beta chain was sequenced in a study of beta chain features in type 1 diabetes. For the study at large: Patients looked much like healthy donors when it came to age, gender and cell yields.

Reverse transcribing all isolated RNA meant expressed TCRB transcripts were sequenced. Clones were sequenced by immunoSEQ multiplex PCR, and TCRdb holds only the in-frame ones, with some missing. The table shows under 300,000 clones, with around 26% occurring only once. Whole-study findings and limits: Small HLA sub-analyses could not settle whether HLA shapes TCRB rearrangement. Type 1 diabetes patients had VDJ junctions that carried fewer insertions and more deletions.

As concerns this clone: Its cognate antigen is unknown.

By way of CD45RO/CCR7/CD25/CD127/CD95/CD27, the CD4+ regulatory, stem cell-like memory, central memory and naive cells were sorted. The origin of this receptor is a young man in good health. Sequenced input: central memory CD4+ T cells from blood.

The CDR3 DNA is TGTGCCAGCAGCCGGAAGACACAGGGCTTCTATGGCTACACCTTC. It is translated as CASSRKTQGFYGYTF. The rearrangement joins TRBV28 to TRBJ1-2; D is possibly TRBD1 (6 bases). The CDR3 is 15 residues long. Germline loops: CDR1 MDHEN, CDR2 SYDVKM. The germline V and J ends were trimmed by 6 bases and 4 bases, with 18 bases remaining between them.